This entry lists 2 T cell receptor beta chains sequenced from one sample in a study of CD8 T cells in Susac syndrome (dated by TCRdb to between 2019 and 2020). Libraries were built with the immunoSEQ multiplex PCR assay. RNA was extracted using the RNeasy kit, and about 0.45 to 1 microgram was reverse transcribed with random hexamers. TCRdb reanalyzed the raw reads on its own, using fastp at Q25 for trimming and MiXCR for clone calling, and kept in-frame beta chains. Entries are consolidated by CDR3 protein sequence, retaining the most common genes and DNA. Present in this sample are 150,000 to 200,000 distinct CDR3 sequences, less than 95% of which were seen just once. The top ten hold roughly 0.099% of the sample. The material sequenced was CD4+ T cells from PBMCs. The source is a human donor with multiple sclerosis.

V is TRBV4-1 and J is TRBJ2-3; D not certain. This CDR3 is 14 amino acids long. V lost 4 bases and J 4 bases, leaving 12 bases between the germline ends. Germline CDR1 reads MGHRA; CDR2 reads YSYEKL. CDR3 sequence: CASSLRYVADTQYF. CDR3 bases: TGCGCCAGCAGCCTCCGTTACGTCGCAGATACGCAGTATTTT.

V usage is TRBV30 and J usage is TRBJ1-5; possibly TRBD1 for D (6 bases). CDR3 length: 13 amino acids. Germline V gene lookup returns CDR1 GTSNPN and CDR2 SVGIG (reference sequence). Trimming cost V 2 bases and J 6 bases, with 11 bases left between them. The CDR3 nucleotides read TGTGCCTGGAGTAAACAGGGTGGTCAGCCCCAGCATTTT. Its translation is CAWSKQGGQPQHF.